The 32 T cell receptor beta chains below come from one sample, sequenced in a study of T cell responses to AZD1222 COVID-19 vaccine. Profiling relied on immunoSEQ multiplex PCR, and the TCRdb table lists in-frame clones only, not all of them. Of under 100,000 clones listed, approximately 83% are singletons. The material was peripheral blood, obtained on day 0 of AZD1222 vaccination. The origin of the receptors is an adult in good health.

CDR3 DNA: TGTGCCAGCAGCGTAGCTGTGGGTGGAGAGACCCAGTACTTC. Translating gives CASSVAVGGETQYF. V and J are TRBV9 and TRBJ2-5; the D is unclear. This CDR3 region has 14 residues. V was cut by 0 bases and J by 4 bases, with 10 bases left in between. Per germline, CDR1 SGDLS and CDR2 YYNGEE.

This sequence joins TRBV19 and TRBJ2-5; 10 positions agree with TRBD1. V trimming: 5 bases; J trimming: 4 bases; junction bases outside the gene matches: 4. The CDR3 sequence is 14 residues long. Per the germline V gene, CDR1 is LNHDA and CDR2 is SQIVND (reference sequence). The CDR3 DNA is TGTGCCAGTAGTCCGCGGACAGGGGGAGAGACCCAGTACTTC. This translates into CASSPRTGGETQYF.

CDR3: CASSENRDGTEAFF. The CDR3, as DNA: TGTGCCAGCAGTGAGAACCGGGACGGAACTGAAGCTTTCTTT. This chain uses TRBV25-1 with TRBJ1-1; D may be TRBD1 (5 bases). Germline lookup yields CDR1 MGHDK and CDR2 SYGVNS. This CDR3 contains 14 residues. Trimming pared 3 bases from V and 5 bases from J, leaving 13 bases between. Full variable domain (remainder filled in from reference TRBV25-1 and TRBJ1-1): EADIYQTPRYLVIGTGKKITLECSQTMGHDKMYWYQQDPGMELHLIHYSYGVNSTEKGDLSSESTVSRIRTEHFPLTLESARPSHTSQYLCASSENRDGTEAFFGQGTRLTVV.

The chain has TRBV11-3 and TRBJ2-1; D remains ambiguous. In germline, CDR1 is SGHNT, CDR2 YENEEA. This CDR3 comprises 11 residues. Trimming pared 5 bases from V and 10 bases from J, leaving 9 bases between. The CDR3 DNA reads TGTGCCAGCAGCAAAGGACCGGAGCAGTTCTTC. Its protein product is CASSKGPEQFF.

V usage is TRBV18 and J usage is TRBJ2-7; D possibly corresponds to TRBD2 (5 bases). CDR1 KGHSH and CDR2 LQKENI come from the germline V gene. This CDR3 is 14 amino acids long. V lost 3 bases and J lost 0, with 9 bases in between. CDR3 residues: CASSPRETSYEQYF. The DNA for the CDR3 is TGTGCCAGCTCACCTCGGGAAACCTCCTACGAGCAGTACTTC.

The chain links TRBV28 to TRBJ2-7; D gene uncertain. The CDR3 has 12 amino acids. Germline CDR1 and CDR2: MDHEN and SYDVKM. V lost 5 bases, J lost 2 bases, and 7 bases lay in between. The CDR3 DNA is TGTGCCAGCAGTGGGCCTCCCTACGAGCAGTACTTC. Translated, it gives CASSGPPYEQYF.

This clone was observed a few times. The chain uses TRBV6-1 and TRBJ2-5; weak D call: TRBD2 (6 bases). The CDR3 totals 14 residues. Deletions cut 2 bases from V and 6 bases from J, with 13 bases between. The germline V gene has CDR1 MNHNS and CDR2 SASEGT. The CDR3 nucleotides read TGTGCCAGCAGTGAAACCCGGGACTGGAAGACCCAGTACTTC. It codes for CASSETRDWKTQYF.

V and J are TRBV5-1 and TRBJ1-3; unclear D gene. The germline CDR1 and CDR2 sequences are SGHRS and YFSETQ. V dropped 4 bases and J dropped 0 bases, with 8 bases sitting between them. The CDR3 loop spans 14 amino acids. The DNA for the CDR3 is TGCGCCAGCAGCCCCCTTAGCTCTGGAAACACCATATATTTT. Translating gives CASSPLSSGNTIYF. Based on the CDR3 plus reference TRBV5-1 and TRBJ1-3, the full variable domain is KAGVTQTPRYLIKTRGQQVTLSCSPISGHRSVSWYQQTPGQGLQFLFEYFSETQRNKGNFPGRFSGRQFSNSRSEMNVSTLELGDSALYLCASSPLSSGNTIYFGEGSWLTVV.

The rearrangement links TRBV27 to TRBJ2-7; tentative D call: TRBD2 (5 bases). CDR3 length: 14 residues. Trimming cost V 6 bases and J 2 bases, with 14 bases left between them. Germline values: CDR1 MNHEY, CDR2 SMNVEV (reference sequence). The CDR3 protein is CASREPGSTYEQYF. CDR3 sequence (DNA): TGTGCCAGCAGAGAACCGGGATCCACCTACGAGCAGTACTTC.

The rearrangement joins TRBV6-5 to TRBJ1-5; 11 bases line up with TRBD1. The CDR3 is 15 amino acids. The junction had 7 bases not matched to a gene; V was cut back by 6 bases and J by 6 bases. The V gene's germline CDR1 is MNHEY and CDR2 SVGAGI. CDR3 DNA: TGTGCCAGCAGCCGGGACAGGGGGTTTGGTCAGCCCCAGCATTTT. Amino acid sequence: CASSRDRGFGQPQHF.

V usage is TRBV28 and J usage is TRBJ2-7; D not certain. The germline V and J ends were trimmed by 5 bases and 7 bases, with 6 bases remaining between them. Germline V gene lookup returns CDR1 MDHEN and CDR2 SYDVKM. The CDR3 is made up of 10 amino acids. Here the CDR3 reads CASSTVEQYF. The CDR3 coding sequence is TGTGCCAGCAGTACGGTGGAGCAGTACTTC. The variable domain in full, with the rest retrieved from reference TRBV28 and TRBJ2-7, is DVKVTQSSRYLVKRTGEKVFLECVQDMDHENMFWYRQDPGLGLRLIYFSYDVKMKEKGDIPEGYSVSREKKERFSLILESASTNQTSMYLCASSTVEQYFGPGTRLTVT.

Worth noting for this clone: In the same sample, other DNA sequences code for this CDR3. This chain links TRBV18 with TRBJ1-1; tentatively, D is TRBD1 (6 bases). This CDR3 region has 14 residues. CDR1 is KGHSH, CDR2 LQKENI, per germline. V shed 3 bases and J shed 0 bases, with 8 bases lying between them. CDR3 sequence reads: CASSPGQLNTEAFF. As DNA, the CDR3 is TGTGCCAGCTCACCTGGACAGTTGAACACTGAAGCTTTCTTT. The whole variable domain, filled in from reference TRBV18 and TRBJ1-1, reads NAGVMQNPRHLVRRRGQEARLRCSPMKGHSHVYWYRQLPEEGLKFMVYLQKENIIDESGMPKERFSAEFPKEGPSILRIQQVVRGDSAAYFCASSPGQLNTEAFFGQGTRLTVV.

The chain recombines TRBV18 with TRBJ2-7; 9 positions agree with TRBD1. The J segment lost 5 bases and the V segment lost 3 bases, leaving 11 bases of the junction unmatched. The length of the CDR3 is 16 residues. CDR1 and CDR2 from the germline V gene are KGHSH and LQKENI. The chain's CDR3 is CASSPDRNRGLDEQYF. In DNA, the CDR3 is TGTGCCAGCTCACCGGATCGTAACAGGGGGCTGGACGAGCAGTACTTC. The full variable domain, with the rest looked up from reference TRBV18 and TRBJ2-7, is NAGVMQNPRHLVRRRGQEARLRCSPMKGHSHVYWYRQLPEEGLKFMVYLQKENIIDESGMPKERFSAEFPKEGPSILRIQQVVRGDSAAYFCASSPDRNRGLDEQYFGPGTRLTVT.

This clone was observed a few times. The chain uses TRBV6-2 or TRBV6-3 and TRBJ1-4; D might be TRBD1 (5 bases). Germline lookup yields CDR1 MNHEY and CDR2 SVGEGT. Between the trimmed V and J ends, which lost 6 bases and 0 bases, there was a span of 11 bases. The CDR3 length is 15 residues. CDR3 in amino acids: CASRPLGATNEKLFF. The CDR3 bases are TGTGCCAGCAGGCCTCTGGGGGCAACTAATGAAAAACTGTTTTTT.

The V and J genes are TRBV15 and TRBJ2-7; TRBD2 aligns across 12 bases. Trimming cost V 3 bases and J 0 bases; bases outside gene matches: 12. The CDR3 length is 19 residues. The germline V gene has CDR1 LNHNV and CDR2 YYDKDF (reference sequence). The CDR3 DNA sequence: TGTGCCACCAGCAGGGAGACTAGCGGGAGTTGGGGGAGCTCCTACGAGCAGTACTTC. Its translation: CATSRETSGSWGSSYEQYF.

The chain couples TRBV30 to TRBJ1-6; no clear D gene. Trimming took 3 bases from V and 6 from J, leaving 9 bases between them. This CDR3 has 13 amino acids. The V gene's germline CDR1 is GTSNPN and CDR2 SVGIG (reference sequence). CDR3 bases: TGTGCCTGGAGGCGGCAGACTAATTCACCCCTCCACTTT. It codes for CAWRRQTNSPLHF.

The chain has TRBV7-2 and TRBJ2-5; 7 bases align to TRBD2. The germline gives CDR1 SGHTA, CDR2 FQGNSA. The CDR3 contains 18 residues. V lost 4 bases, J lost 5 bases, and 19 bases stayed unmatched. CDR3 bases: TGTGCCAGCAGCTCTCCGGATAGGGCTAGCGGCTTGGGGGAGACCCAGTACTTC. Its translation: CASSSPDRASGLGETQYF.

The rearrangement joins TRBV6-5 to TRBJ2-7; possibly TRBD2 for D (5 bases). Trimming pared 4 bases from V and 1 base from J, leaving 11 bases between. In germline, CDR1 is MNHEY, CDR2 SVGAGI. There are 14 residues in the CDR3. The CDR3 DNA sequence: TGTGCCAGCAGTTCACCACTAGGTTCCTACGAGCAGTACTTC. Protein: CASSSPLGSYEQYF.

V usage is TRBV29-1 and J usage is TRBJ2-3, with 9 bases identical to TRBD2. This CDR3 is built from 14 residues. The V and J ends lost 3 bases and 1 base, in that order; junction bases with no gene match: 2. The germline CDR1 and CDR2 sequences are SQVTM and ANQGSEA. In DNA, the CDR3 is TGCAGCGTTGATTTAGCGGGAGGCACAGATACGCAGTATTTT. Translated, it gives CSVDLAGGTDTQYF.

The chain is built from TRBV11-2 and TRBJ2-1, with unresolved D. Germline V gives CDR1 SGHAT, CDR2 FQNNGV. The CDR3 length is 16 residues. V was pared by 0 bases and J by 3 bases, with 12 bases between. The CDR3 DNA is TGTGCCAGCAGCTTAGACATTGGGCTCCTCTACAATGAGCAGTTCTTC. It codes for CASSLDIGLLYNEQFF.

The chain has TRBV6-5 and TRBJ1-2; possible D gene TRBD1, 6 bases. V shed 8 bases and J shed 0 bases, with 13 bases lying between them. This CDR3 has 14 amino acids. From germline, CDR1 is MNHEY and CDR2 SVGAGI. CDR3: CASGHRAANYGYTF. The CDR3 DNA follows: TGTGCCAGCGGCCACAGGGCGGCTAACTATGGCTACACCTTC.

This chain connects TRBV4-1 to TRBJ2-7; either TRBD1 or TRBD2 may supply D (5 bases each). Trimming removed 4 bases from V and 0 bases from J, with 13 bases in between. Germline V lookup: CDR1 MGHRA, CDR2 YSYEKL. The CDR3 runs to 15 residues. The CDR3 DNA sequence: TGCGCCAGCAGCCTTGGGGGTCTTAGCTCCTACGAGCAGTACTTC. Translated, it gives CASSLGGLSSYEQYF.

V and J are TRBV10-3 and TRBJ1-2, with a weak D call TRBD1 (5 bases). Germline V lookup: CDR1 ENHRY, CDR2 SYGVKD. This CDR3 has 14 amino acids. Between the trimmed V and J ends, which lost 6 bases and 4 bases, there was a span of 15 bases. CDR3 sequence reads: CAIREGALSYGYTF. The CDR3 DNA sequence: TGTGCCATCAGGGAAGGGGCTTTGAGCTATGGCTACACCTTC.

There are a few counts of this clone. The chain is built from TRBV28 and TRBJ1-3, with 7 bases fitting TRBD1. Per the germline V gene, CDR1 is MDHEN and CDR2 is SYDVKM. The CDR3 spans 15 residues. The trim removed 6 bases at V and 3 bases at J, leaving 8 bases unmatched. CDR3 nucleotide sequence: TGTGCCAGCAGCTTGACAGGGATTGTTGGAAACACCATATATTTT. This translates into CASSLTGIVGNTIYF.

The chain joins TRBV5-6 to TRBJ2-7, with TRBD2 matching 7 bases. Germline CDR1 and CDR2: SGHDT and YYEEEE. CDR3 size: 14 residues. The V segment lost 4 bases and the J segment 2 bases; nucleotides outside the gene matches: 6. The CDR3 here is CASSRAGVPYEQYF. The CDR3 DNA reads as TGTGCCAGCAGCCGCGCGGGGGTTCCCTACGAGCAGTACTTC. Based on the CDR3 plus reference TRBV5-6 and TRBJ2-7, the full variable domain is DAGVTQSPTHLIKTRGQQVTLRCSPKSGHDTVSWYQQALGQGPQFIFQYYEEEERQRGNFPDRFSGHQFPNYSSELNVNALLLGDSALYLCASSRAGVPYEQYFGPGTRLTVT.

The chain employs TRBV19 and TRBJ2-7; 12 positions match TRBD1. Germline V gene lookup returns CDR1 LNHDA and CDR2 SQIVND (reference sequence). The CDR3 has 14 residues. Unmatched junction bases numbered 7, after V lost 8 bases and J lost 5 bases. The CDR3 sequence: CASGPGQGANEQYF. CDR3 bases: TGTGCCAGTGGTCCGGGACAGGGGGCCAACGAGCAGTACTTC.

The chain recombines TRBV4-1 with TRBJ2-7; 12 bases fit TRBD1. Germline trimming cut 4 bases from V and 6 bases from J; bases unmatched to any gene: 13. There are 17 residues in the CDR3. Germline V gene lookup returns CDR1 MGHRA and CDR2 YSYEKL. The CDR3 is CASSPLAPGQGAGEQYF. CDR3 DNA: TGCGCCAGCAGCCCCCTCGCGCCGGGACAGGGGGCAGGCGAGCAGTACTTC.

CDR3 sequence (DNA): TGTGCCAGCAGCCTTGGACTGGCTCCGACCTACGAGCAGTACTTC. Translated, it gives CASSLGLAPTYEQYF. V usage is TRBV7-2 and J usage is TRBJ2-7; possible D gene TRBD2, 5 bases. This CDR3 contains 15 residues. The germline V and J ends were trimmed by 5 bases and 2 bases, with 16 bases remaining between them. CDR1 and CDR2 from the germline V gene are SGHTA and FQGNSA.

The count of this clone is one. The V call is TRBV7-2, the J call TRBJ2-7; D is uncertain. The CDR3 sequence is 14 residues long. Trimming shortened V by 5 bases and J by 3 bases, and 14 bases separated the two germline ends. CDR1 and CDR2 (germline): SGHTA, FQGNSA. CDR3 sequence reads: CASSRQKGSYEQYF. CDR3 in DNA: TGTGCCAGCAGCCGTCAGAAGGGAAGCTACGAGCAGTACTTC.

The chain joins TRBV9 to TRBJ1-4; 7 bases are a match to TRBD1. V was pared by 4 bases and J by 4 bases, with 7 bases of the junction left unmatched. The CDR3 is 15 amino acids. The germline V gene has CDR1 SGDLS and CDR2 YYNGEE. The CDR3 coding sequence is TGTGCCAGCAGCACCCGGACAGGTCATAATGAAAAACTGTTTTTT. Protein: CASSTRTGHNEKLFF.

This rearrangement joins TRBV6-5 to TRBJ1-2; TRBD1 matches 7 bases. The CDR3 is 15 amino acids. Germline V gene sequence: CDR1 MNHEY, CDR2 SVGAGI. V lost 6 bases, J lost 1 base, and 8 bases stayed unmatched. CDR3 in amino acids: CASSNLGQVNYGYTF. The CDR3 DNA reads TGTGCCAGCAGCAACCTTGGACAGGTTAACTATGGCTACACCTTC.

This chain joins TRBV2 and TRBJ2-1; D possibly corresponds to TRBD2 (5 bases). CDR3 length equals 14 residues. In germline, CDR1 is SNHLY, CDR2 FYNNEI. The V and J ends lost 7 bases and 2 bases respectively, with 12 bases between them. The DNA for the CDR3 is TGTGCCAGCAACCGGGAAACCACCTACAATGAGCAGTTCTTC. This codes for CASNRETTYNEQFF.